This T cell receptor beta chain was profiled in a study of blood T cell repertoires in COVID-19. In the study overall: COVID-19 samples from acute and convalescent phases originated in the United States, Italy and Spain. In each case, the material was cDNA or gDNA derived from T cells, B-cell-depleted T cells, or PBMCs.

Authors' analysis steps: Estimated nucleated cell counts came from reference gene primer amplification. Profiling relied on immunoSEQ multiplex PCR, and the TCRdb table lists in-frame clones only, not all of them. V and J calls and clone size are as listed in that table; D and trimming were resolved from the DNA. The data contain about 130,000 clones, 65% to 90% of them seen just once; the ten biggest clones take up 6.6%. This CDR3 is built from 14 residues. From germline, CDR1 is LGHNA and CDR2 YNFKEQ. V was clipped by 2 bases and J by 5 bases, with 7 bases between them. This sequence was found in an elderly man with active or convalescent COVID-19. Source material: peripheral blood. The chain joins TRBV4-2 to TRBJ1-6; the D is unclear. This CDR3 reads CASSQRENNSPLHF. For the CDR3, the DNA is TGTGCCAGCAGCCAAAGAGAAAATAATTCACCCCTCCACTTT.